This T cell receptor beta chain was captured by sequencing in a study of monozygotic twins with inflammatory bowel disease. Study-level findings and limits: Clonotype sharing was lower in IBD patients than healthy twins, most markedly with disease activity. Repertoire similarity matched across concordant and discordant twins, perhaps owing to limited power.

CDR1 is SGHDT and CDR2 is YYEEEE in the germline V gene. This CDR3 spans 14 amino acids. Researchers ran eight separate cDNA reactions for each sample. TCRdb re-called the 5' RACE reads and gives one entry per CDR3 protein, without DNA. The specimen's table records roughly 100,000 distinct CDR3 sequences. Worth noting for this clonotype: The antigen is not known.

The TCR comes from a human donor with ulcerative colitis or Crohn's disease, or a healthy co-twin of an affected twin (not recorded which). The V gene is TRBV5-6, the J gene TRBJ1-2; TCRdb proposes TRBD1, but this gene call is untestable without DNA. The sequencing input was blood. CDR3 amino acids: CASSLGGASYGYTF.